The next 6 T cell receptor beta chains were all read from a single sample in a study of Ad26.COV2.S vaccination and SARS-CoV-2 variants. The data were produced by immunoSEQ multiplex PCR, yet TCRdb's version contains in-frame clones alone and is incomplete. This sample has approximately 480,000 clones; around 88% occur once, and the top ten carry over 10%. Treatment specified: over 15 received Ad26.COV2.S at low or high dose, single or two shots; several received placebo; per-sample allocation not given. Day 63 following the first vaccine or placebo injection was when the samples were taken. The starting material was peripheral blood, obtained in a trial of Ad26.COV2.S vaccine versus placebo. The receptors derive from a person aged 18-65 years who received the Ad26.COV2.S COVID-19 vaccine or a placebo.

The V call is TRBV6-2 or TRBV6-3, the J call TRBJ2-1; TRBD2 matches 7 bases. Trimming at V came to 6 bases and at J to 9 bases, leaving 14 bases not matched to a gene. Germline V gene data show CDR1 as MNHEY and CDR2 as SVGEGT. The CDR3 extends over 15 amino acids. DNA of the CDR3: TGTGCCAGCAGCCCTCCCGGCGGGAGTACGGTTGAGCAGTTCTTC. Translated: CASSPPGGSTVEQFF.

J is TRBJ1-4 and V is TRBV7-9; TRBD1 agrees at 7 bases. V shed 4 bases, J shed 0 bases, and the junction held 11 bases outside the gene matches. CDR3 length: 18 residues. Per the germline V gene, CDR1 is SEHNR and CDR2 is FQNEAQ (reference sequence). CDR3 in amino acids: CASSSRTGVYPTNEKLFF. Here the CDR3 DNA reads TGTGCCAGCAGCTCCCGGACAGGAGTATACCCAACTAATGAAAAACTGTTTTTT.

The genes are TRBV28 and TRBJ2-3; the match to TRBD2 covers 7 bases. There are 17 residues in the CDR3. From germline, CDR1 is MDHEN and CDR2 SYDVKM. The junction had 12 bases not matched to a gene; V was cut back by 5 bases and J by 1 base. The CDR3 region is CASSITWAAGGTDTQYF. DNA of the CDR3: TGTGCCAGCAGTATAACCTGGGCGGCGGGAGGCACAGATACGCAGTATTTT.

V is TRBV10-3 and J is TRBJ2-1, with 10 bases matching TRBD2. Germline-derived CDR1 and CDR2 are ENHRY and SYGVKD. The CDR3 consists of 13 residues. V gave up 8 bases and J gave up 9 bases; unmatched junction bases: 7. CDR3 residues: CAIGVLAGGEQFF. The CDR3 DNA reads TGTGCCATCGGTGTATTAGCGGGAGGTGAGCAGTTCTTC.

The chain is built from TRBV11-3 and TRBJ1-3; tentative D call: TRBD1 (5 bases). The CDR3 contains 13 residues. Germline V gene lookup returns CDR1 SGHNT and CDR2 YENEEA. Trimming stripped 5 bases from V and 4 bases from J, with 9 bases between. CDR3 bases: TGTGCCAGCAGCGCGGGACCAGGAAACACCATATATTTT. Translated, it gives CASSAGPGNTIYF.

The chain links TRBV5-6 to TRBJ2-1, with 7 nucleotides matching TRBD1. This CDR3 comprises 17 residues. The V gene's germline CDR1 is SGHDT and CDR2 YYEEEE. The V segment lost 4 bases and the J segment 0 bases; nucleotides outside the gene matches: 10. The DNA of the CDR3 is TGTGCCAGCAGCAGTGCTACAGGGGCTATCTCCTACAATGAGCAGTTCTTC. It encodes CASSSATGAISYNEQFF.